This TCR beta chain was identified during a study of STAT5B mutations in CD4+ large granular lymphocyte leukemia. In the study overall: CD8+ depletion followed by anti-CD4 microbead selection was applied to cryopreserved cells. General observations from the study: Higher CD4+ than CD8+ T-LGLL clonality might reflect small sample size.

Per the original data handling: Putative leukemic clones, 45 to 70 in all, each exceeded 5% of the repertoire. Data came from immunoSEQ multiplex PCR; TCRdb stores just in-frame clones and leaves some out. The V and J calls and clone size are taken from that table; D and trimming were inferred from the DNA. The sample has about 5,900 clones; over 75% are singletons. About this clone: The antigen is undetermined.

The sequence was obtained from an elderly man with CD4+ T-cell large granular lymphocyte leukemia. Sequencing used PBMCs.

The CDR3: CASSGTVNQPQHF. The CDR3 DNA follows: TGTGCCAGTAGTGGGACGGTCAATCAGCCCCAGCATTTT. The rearrangement joins TRBV19 to TRBJ1-5; tentatively, D is TRBD1 (5 bases). CDR1 LNHDA and CDR2 SQIVND come from the germline V gene (reference sequence). The CDR3 totals 13 residues. The V end was cut by 5 bases, the J end by 3 bases, with 8 bases between.